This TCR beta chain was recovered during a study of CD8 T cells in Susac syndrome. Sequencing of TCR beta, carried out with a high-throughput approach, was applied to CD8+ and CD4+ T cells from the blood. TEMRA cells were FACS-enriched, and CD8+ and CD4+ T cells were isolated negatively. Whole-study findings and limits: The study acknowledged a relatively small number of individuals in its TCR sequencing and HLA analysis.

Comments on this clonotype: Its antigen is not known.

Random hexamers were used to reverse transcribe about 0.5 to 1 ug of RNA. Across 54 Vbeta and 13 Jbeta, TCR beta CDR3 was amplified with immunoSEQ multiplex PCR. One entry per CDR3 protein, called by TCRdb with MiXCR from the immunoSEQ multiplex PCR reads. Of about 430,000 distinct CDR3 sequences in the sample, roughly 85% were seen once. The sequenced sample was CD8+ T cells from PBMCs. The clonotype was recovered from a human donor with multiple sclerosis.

The CDR3 nucleotides are TGTGCCACCAGCAGAGAAGGGACCGTGGGACTGATCACAGATACGCAGTATTTT. This gives the protein CATSREGTVGLITDTQYF. The gene calls are TRBV15 and TRBJ2-3; possible D gene TRBD2, 6 bases. Trimming took 0 bases from V and 2 from J, leaving 18 bases between them. The V gene's germline CDR1 is LNHNV and CDR2 YYDKDF (reference sequence). The CDR3 consists of 18 residues.